This TCR beta chain came from a study of blood T cell repertoires in COVID-19. Overall study context: Researchers got acute and convalescent COVID-19 samples from the United States, Italy and Spain.

Germline CDR1 reads LNHNV; CDR2 reads YYDKDF (reference sequence). The ends were cut back, 5 bases at V and 7 bases at J, with 14 bases in the middle. The CDR3 consists of 13 residues. Using immunoSEQ multiplex PCR, the repertoire was profiled, and TCRdb retains in-frame clones only, with some absent. The table includes about 190,000 clones, around 83% detected once. Enrolled through a virtual design, the participants were between roughly 18 and 100 years of age and came from under 30 US areas. The sample consisted of PBMCs or T cells enriched from blood (not recorded which). This sequence joins TRBV15 and TRBJ1-1; unclear D gene. This TCR was sampled from a woman aged 30 to 39 who had been exposed to COVID-19. This CDR3 is CATSRSWRDEAFF. The CDR3 DNA follows: TGTGCCACCAGCCGTTCCTGGCGGGATGAAGCTTTCTTT.